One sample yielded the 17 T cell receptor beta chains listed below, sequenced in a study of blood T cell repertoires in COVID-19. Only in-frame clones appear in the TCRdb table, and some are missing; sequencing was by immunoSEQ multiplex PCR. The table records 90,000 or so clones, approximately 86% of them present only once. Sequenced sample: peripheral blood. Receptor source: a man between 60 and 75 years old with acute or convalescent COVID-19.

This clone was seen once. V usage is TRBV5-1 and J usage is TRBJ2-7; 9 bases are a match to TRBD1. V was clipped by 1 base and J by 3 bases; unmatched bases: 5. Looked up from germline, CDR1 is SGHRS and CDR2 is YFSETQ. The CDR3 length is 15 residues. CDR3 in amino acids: CASSLLGQGIYEQYF. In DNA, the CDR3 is TGCGCCAGCAGCTTGCTGGGACAGGGCATCTACGAGCAGTACTTC.

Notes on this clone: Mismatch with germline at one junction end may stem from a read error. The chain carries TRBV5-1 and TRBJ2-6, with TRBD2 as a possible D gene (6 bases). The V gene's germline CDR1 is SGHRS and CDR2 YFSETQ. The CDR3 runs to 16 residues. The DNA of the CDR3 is TGCGCCAGCAGCTTGACTCCCTTCGGCGGGGTCAACGTCCTGACTTTC. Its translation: CASSLTPFGGVNVLTF.

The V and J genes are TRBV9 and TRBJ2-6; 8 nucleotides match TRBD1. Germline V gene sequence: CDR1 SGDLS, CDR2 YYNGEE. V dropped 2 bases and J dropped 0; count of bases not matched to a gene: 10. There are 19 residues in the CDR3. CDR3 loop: CASSVDIGQGSSGANVLTF. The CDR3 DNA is TGTGCCAGCAGCGTTGACATAGGACAGGGAAGCTCTGGGGCCAACGTCCTGACTTTC. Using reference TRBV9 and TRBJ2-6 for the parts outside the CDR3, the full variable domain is DSGVTQTPKHLITATGQRVTLRCSPRSGDLSVYWYQQSLDQGLQFLIQYYNGEERAKGNILERFSAQQFPDLHSELNLSSLELGDSALYFCASSVDIGQGSSGANVLTFGAGSRLTVL.

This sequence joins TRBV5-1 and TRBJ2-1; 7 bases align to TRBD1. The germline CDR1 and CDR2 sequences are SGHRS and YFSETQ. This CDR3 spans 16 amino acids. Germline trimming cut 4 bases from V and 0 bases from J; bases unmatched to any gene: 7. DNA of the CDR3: TGCGCCAGCAGCAAGGGACAGATAAGCTCCTACAATGAGCAGTTCTTC. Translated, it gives CASSKGQISSYNEQFF.

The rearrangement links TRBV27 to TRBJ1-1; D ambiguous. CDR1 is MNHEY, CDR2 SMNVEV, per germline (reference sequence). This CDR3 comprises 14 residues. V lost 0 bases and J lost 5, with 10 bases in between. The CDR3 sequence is CASSLSISGTEAFF. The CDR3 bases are TGTGCCAGCAGTTTATCGATTAGTGGTACTGAAGCTTTCTTT.

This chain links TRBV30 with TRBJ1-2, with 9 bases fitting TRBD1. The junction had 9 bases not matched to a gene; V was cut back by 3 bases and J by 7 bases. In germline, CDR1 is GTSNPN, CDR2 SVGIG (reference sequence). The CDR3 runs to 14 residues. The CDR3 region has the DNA TGTGCCTGGAGCGCAGGACAGGGGACGGGTGGCTACACCTTC. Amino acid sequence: CAWSAGQGTGGYTF.

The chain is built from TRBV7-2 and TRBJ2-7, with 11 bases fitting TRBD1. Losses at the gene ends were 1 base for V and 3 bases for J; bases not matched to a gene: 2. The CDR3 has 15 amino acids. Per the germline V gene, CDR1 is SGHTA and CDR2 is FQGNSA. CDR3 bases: TGTGCCAGCAGCTTAGGGGGGACAGGGGGCTACGAGCAGTACTTC. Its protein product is CASSLGGTGGYEQYF.

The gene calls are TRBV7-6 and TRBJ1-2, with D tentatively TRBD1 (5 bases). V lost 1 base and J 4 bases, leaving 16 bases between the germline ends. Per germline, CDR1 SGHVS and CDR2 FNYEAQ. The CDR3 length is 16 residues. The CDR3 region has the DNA TGTGCCAGCAGCTTAGGGTTACGCGGGGGTGGCTATGGCTACACCTTC. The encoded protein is CASSLGLRGGGYGYTF.

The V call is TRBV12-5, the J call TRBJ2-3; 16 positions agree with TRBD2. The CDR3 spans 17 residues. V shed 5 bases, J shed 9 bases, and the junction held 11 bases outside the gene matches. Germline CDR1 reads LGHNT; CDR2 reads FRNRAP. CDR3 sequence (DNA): TGTGCTAGTGGTCCGGGGACTAGCGGGGGGGCCCTTAGAACGCAGTATTTT. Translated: CASGPGTSGGALRTQYF.

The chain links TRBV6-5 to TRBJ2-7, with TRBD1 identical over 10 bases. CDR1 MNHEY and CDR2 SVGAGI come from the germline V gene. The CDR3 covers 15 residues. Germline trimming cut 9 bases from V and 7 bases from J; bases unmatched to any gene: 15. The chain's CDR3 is CASTAAGTGVSEQYF. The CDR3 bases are TGTGCCAGTACAGCTGCCGGGACAGGGGTTAGTGAGCAGTACTTC.

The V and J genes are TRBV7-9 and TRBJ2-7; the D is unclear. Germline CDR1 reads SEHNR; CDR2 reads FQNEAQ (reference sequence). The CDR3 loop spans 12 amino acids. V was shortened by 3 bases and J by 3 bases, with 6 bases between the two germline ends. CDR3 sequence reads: CASSFGDYEQYF. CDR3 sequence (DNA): TGTGCCAGCAGCTTTGGAGACTACGAGCAGTACTTC.

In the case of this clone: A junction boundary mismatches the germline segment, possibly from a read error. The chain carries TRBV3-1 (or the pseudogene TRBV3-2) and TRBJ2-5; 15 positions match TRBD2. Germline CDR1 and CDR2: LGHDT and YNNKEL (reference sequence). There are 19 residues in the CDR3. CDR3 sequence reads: CASSQDYPGLAGGGETQYF. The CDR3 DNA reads TGTGCCAGCAGTCAAGATTACCCGGGACTAGCGGGAGGCGGGGAGACCCAGTACTTC.

In nucleotides, the CDR3 is TGTGCCAGCAGCTTAGCCCTCGGCGGAACTGAAGCTTTCTTT. Encoded protein: CASSLALGGTEAFF. This chain connects TRBV7-2 to TRBJ1-1; D gene ambiguous. The CDR3 contains 14 residues. Deletions cut 0 bases from V and 5 bases from J, with 10 bases between. The germline V gene has CDR1 SGHTA and CDR2 FQGNSA.

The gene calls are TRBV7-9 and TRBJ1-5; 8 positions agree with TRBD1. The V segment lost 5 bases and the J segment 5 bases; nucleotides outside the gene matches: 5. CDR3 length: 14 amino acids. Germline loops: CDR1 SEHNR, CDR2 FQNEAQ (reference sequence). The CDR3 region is CASSKGQGHQPQHF. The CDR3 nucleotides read TGTGCCAGCAGCAAAGGACAGGGCCATCAGCCCCAGCATTTT. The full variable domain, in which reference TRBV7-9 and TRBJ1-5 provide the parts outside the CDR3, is DTGVSQNPRHKITKRGQNVTFRCDPISEHNRLYWYRQTLGQGPEFLTYFQNEAQLEKSRLLSDRFSAERPKGSFSTLEIQRTEQGDSAMYLCASSKGQGHQPQHFGDGTRLSIL.

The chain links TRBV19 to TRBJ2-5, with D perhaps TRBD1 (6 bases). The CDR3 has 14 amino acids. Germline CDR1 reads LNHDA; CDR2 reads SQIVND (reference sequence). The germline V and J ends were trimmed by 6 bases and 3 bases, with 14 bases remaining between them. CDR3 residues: CASSTTNREETQYF. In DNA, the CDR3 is TGTGCCAGTAGCACCACAAACAGGGAAGAGACCCAGTACTTC.

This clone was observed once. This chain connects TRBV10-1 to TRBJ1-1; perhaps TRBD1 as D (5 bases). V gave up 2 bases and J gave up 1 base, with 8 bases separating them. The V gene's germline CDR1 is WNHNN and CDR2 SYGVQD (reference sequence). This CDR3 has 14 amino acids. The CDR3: CASSEGQKNTEAFF. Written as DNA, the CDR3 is TGCGCCAGCAGTGAGGGACAAAAGAACACTGAAGCTTTCTTT.

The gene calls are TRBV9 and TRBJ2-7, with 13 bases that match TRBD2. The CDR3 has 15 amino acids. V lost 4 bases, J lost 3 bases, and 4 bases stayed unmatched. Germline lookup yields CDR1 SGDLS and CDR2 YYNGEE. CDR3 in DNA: TGTGCCAGCAGCACCGGGACTAGCGGGAACTACGAGCAGTACTTC. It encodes CASSTGTSGNYEQYF.